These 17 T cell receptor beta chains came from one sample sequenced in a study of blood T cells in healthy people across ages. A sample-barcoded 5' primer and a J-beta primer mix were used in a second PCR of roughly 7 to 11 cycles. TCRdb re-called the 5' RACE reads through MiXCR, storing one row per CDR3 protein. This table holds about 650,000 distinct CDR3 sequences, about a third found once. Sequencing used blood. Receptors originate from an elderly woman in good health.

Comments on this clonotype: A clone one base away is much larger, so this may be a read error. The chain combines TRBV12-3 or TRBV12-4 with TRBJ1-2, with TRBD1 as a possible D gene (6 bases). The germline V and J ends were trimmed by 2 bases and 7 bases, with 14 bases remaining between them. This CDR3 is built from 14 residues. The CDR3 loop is CASSLLQEGGGYTF. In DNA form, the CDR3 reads TGTGCCAGCAGTTTATTGCAGGAGGGGGGTGGCTACACCTTC.

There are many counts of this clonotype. In DNA, the CDR3 is TGTGCCAGCAGCCAAGACGGACTAGCGGGGGTGGAGACCCAGTACTTC. It specifies CASSQDGLAGVETQYF. The chain links TRBV3-1 to TRBJ2-5, with 13 bases that match TRBD2. The germline CDR1 and CDR2 sequences are LGHDT and YNNKEL (reference sequence). V dropped 0 bases and J dropped 5; count of bases not matched to a gene: 3. The CDR3 runs 16 residues.

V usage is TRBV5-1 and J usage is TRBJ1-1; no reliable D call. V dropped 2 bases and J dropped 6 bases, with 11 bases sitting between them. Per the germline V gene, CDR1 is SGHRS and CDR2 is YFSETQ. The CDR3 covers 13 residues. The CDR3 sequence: CASSFLVSAEAFF. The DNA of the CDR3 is TGCGCCAGCAGCTTCTTGGTCAGCGCTGAAGCTTTCTTT.

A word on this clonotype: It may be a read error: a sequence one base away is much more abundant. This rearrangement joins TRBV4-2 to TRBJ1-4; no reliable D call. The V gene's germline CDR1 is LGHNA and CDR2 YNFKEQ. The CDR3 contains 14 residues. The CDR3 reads CASSPSLTNEKRFF. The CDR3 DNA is TGTGCCAGCAGCCCGTCGCTAACTAATGAAAAACGGTTTTTT.

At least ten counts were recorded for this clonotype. The CDR3 DNA reads TGTGCCAGCAGCTTGGGGATTACTAGCAGGGGCGAGCAGTTCTTC. It codes for CASSLGITSRGEQFF. The rearrangement links TRBV7-9 to TRBJ2-1; the D call may be TRBD1 or TRBD2 (6 bases each). The CDR3 contains 15 residues. Germline assignment: CDR1 SEHNR and CDR2 FQNEAQ (reference sequence). V lost 3 bases to trimming and J lost 10 bases, with 19 bases between them.

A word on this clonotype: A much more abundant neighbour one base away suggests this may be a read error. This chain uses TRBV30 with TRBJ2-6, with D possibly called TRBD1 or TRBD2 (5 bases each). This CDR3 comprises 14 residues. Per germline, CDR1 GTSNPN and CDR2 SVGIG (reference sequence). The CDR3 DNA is TGTGCCTGGAGACAGGACTCTGGGGCCAACGTCCGGACTTTC. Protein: CAWRQDSGANVRTF.

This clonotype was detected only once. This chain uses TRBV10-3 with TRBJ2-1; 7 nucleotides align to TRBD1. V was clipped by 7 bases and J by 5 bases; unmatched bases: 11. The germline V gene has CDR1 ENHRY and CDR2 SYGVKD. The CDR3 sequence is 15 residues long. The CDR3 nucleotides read TGTGCCATCACCCGGGACAGCCTCGGGGACAATGAGCAGTTCTTC. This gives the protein CAITRDSLGDNEQFF.

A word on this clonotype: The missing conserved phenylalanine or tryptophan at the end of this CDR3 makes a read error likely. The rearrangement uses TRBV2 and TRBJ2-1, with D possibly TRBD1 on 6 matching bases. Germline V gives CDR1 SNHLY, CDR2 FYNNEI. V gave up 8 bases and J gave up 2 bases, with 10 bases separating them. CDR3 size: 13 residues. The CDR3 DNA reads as TGTGCCAGCGTGGGGGCGGCCTACAATGAGCAGTTCTGC. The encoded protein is CASVGAAYNEQFC.

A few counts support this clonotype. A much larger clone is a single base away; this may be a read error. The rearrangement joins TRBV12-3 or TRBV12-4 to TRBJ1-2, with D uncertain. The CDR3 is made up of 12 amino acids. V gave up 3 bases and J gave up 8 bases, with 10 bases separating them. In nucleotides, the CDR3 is TGTGCCAGCAGTTTGGGGATAGAGGGCTACACCTTC. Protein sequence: CASSLGIEGYTF.

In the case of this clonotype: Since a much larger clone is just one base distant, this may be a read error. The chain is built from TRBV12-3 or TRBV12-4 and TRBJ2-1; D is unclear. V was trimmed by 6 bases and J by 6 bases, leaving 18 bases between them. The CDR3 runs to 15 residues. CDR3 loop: CASSRLIRECNEQFF. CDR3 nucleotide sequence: TGTGCCAGCAGCCGCCTGATTCGCGAATGCAATGAGCAGTTCTTC.

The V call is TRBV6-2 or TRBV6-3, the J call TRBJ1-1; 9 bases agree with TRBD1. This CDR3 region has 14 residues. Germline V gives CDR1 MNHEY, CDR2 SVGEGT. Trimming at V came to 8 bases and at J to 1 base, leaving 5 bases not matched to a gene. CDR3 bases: TGTGCCAGCCACAGGGGGCGCGGGAACACTGAAGCTTTCTTT. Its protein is CASHRGRGNTEAFF.

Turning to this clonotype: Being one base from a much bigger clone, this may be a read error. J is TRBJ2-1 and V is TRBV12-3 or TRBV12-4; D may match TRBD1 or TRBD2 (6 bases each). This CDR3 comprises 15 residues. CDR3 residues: CASSLKGGSGGEQVF. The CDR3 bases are TGTGCCAGCAGTTTGAAGGGGGGATCGGGTGGTGAGCAGGTCTTC.

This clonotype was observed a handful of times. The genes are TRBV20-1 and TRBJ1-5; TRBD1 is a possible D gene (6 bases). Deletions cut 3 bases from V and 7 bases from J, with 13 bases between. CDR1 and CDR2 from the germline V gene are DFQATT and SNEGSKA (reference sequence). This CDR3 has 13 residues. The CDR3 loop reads CSARVGGEQPQHF. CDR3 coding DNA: TGCAGTGCTAGGGTAGGGGGGGAACAGCCCCAGCATTTT.

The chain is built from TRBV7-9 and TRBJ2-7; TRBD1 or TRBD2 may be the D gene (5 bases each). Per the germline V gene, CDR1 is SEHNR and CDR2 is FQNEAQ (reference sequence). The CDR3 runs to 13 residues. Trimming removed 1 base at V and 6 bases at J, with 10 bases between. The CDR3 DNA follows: TGTGCCAGCAGCTTAGTTGGGGGTAGCGAGCAGTACTTC. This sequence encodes CASSLVGGSEQYF.

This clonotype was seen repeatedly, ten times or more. CDR3 DNA sequence: TGTGCCAGCAGCCCCCGCATTAGCGGCACAGATACGCAGTATTTT. Amino acid sequence: CASSPRISGTDTQYF. The gene calls are TRBV7-3 and TRBJ2-3; possibly TRBD2 for D (5 bases). The length of the CDR3 is 15 residues. Trimming removed 5 bases at V and 1 base at J, with 13 bases between. Germline CDR1 SGHTA, CDR2 FQGTGA.

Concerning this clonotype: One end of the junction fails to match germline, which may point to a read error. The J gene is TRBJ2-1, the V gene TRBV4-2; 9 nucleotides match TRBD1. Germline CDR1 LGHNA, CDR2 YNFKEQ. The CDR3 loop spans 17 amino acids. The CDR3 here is CASSPDSEQGASNEQFF. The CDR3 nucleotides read TGTGCCAGCAGCCCAGATTCGGAACAGGGGGCAAGCAATGAGCAATTCTTC.

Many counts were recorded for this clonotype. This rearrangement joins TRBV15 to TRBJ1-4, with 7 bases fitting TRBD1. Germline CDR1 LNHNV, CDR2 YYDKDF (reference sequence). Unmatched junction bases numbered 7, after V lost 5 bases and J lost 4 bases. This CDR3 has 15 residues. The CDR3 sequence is CATSGDSAYNEKLFF. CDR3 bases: TGTGCCACCAGCGGGGACAGCGCCTATAATGAAAAACTGTTTTTT.